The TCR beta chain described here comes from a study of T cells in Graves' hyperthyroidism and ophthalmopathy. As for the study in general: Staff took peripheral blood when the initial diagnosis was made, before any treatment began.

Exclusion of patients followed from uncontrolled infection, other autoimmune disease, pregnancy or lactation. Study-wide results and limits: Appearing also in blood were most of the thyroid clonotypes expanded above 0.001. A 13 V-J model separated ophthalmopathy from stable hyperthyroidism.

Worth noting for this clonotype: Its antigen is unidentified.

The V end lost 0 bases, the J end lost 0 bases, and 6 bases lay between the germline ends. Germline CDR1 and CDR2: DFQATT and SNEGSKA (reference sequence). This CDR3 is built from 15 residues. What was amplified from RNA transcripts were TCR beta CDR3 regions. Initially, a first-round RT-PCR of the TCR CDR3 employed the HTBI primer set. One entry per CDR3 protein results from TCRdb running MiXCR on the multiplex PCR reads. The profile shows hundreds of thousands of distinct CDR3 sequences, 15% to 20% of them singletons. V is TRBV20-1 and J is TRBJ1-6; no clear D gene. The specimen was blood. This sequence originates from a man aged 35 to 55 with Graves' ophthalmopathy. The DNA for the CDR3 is TGCAGTGCTAGAGATGAGAGCTCCTATAATTCACCCCTCCACTTT. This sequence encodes CSARDESSYNSPLHF.